This T cell receptor beta chain was captured in a study of blood T cell repertoires in COVID-19. Study at large: Donors in the United States, Italy and Spain gave samples during acute or convalescent COVID-19.

V lost 4 bases and J 3 bases, leaving 15 bases between the germline ends. The CDR3 totals 15 residues. The germline V gene has CDR1 LNHDA and CDR2 SQIVND (reference sequence). Only in-frame clones appear in the TCRdb table, and some are missing; sequencing was by immunoSEQ multiplex PCR. This sample yields roughly 120,000 clones, of which more than 60% are seen a single time; about 2% belongs to the top ten. Sequencing input: peripheral blood. The sequence derives from a man between 65 and 85 years old with acute or convalescent COVID-19. The chain employs TRBV19 and TRBJ1-2; possibly TRBD1 for D (6 bases). The CDR3 nucleotides are TGTGCCAGTAGTAAAAACTTTCAGGGGTACTATGGCTACACCTTC. Residues: CASSKNFQGYYGYTF.